The 20 T cell receptor beta chains below come from one sample, sequenced in a study of technical replicates of blood from a few donors. Produced via immunoSEQ multiplex PCR; TCRdb's table is partial and in-frame only. The table lists 65,000 to 85,000 clones, about nine tenths of them singletons. Sequenced sample: T cells isolated from PBMCs. These receptors were taken from a human donor in good health.

The chain joins TRBV18 to TRBJ2-2; D is unresolved. Germline CDR1 is KGHSH and CDR2 is LQKENI. V lost 1 base and J 8 bases, leaving 17 bases between the germline ends. The CDR3 totals 16 residues. The CDR3 is CASSPRIDTAGGELFF. In DNA, the CDR3 is TGTGCCAGCTCACCACGTATCGACACGGCCGGTGGGGAGCTGTTTTTT.

The CDR3 here is CARSFRLELDEQFF. The CDR3 coding sequence is TGTGCCAGAAGCTTTCGCCTAGAACTCGATGAGCAGTTCTTC. The genes are TRBV5-3 and TRBJ2-1; the D is unclear. TRBV5-3 is an open reading frame whose function is uncertain. This CDR3 comprises 14 residues. V was clipped by 2 bases and J by 8 bases, with 14 bases between them.

The V call is TRBV11-2, the J call TRBJ2-6; D gene ambiguous. CDR3 size: 12 residues. The V gene's germline CDR1 is SGHAT and CDR2 FQNNGV. With 10 bases removed from V and 0 bases from J, the gap between germline ends came to 4 bases. The CDR3 reads CATHSGANVLTF. Written as DNA, the CDR3 is TGTGCCACCCACTCTGGGGCCAACGTCCTGACTTTC. Combining the CDR3 with reference TRBV11-2 and TRBJ2-6 gives the whole variable domain EAGVAQSPRYKIIEKRQSVAFWCNPISGHATLYWYQQILGQGPKLLIQFQNNGVVDDSQLPKDRFSAERLKGVDSTLKIQPAKLEDSAVYLCATHSGANVLTFGAGSRLTVL.

The chain joins TRBV7-3 to TRBJ1-1; D may be TRBD1 (5 bases). Germline lookup yields CDR1 SGHTA and CDR2 FQGTGA. V gave up 5 bases and J gave up 3 bases, with 16 bases separating them. The CDR3 covers 15 residues. The CDR3 DNA follows: TGTGCCAGCAGCCAAGATGGGCAGGGCCACACTGAAGCTTTCTTT. Protein product: CASSQDGQGHTEAFF.

This clone occurred a few times. The chain couples TRBV7-9 to TRBJ1-1, with D unclear. Looked up from germline, CDR1 is SEHNR and CDR2 is FQNEAQ (reference sequence). The germline V and J ends were trimmed by 6 bases and 0 bases, with 8 bases remaining between them. This CDR3 has 13 amino acids. The CDR3 DNA follows: TGTGCCAGCAGATCCACACTGAACACTGAAGCTTTCTTT. Protein sequence: CASRSTLNTEAFF.

The rearrangement uses TRBV6-5 and TRBJ2-1, with no clear D. CDR1 is MNHEY, CDR2 SVGAGI, per germline. This CDR3 has 13 amino acids. The V end lost 4 bases, the J end lost 8 bases, and 12 bases lay between the germline ends. This chain's CDR3 is CASSWPPVDEQFF. The CDR3 DNA is TGTGCCAGCAGTTGGCCTCCAGTGGATGAGCAGTTCTTC.

CDR3 protein: CASSLPTSHTGELFF. CDR3 nucleotides: TGTGCCAGCAGCTTGCCAACTTCACACACCGGGGAGCTGTTTTTT. The rearrangement links TRBV5-4 to TRBJ2-2; no clear D gene. V shed 1 base and J shed 3 bases, with 10 bases lying between them. Germline assignment: CDR1 SGHNT and CDR2 YYREEE (reference sequence). This CDR3 spans 15 amino acids. Together with reference TRBV5-4 and TRBJ2-2, the CDR3 gives the full variable domain: ETGVTQSPTHLIKTRGQQVTLRCSSQSGHNTVSWYQQALGQGPQFIFQYYREEENGRGNFPPRFSGLQFPNYSSELNVNALELDDSALYLCASSLPTSHTGELFFGEGSRLTVL.

This sequence joins TRBV11-3 and TRBJ1-1, with TRBD1 as a possible D gene (5 bases). V gave up 1 base and J gave up 4 bases, with 13 bases separating them. This CDR3 has 15 amino acids. Germline lookup yields CDR1 SGHNT and CDR2 YENEEA. This CDR3 is CASSLGEGMGTEAFF. CDR3 nucleotide sequence: TGTGCCAGCAGCTTAGGGGAGGGGATGGGCACTGAAGCTTTCTTT.

The rearrangement links TRBV25-1 to TRBJ1-2; D remains unclear. The CDR3 is 11 residues long. Germline CDR1 is MGHDK and CDR2 is SYGVNS. V lost 3 bases and J 8 bases, leaving 7 bases between the germline ends. CDR3: CASSDSLGYTF. In DNA, the CDR3 is TGTGCCAGCAGTGACAGTTTAGGCTACACCTTC.

The rearrangement links TRBV6-6 to TRBJ2-1, with a possible D match to TRBD2 (6 bases). Deletions cut 0 bases from V and 8 bases from J, with 14 bases between. Germline CDR1 MNHNY, CDR2 SVGAGI (reference sequence). CDR3 length: 15 amino acids. In nucleotides, the CDR3 is TGTGCCAGCAGTTACTCGGGATGGGGGGTCGATGAGCAGTTCTTC. Amino acids: CASSYSGWGVDEQFF.

This chain uses TRBV7-3 with TRBJ2-3, with TRBD1 identical over 7 bases. Germline V gives CDR1 SGHTA, CDR2 FQGTGA. The CDR3 consists of 15 residues. The V segment lost 4 bases and the J segment 3 bases; nucleotides outside the gene matches: 7. CDR3: CASSSSTGLTDTQYF. In DNA form, the CDR3 reads TGTGCCAGCAGCTCGTCGACAGGGCTTACAGATACGCAGTATTTT. Using reference TRBV7-3 and TRBJ2-3 for the parts outside the CDR3, the full variable domain is GAGVSQTPSNKVTEKGKYVELRCDPISGHTALYWYRQSLGQGPEFLIYFQGTGAADDSGLPNDRFFAVRPEGSVSTLKIQRTERGDSAVYLCASSSSTGLTDTQYFGPGTRLTVL.

This clone was detected a few times. The chain recombines TRBV4-1 with TRBJ1-1, with 9 positions matching TRBD1. The CDR3 is 15 residues long. With 4 bases clipped from V and 5 bases from J, the junction kept 8 bases outside the gene matches. Per the germline V gene, CDR1 is MGHRA and CDR2 is YSYEKL. CDR3 sequence reads: CASSRRDREPTEAFF. The CDR3 nucleotides read TGCGCCAGCAGCCGCCGGGACAGGGAACCTACTGAAGCTTTCTTT.

V and J are TRBV11-3 and TRBJ2-1; no clear D. V was pared by 1 base and J by 5 bases, with 3 bases between. This CDR3 region has 12 residues. Germline lookup yields CDR1 SGHNT and CDR2 YENEEA. CDR3 protein: CASSLANNEQFF. CDR3 in DNA: TGTGCCAGCAGCTTAGCTAACAATGAGCAGTTCTTC.

The genes are TRBV27 and TRBJ2-7, with D tentatively TRBD1 (6 bases). V was clipped by 3 bases and J by 2 bases, with 14 bases between them. The CDR3 consists of 15 residues. Germline values: CDR1 MNHEY, CDR2 SMNVEV (reference sequence). Here the CDR3 DNA reads TGTGCCAGCAGTTTCTGGGGCCAGGGGACCTACGAGCAGTACTTC. Its protein is CASSFWGQGTYEQYF.

V and J are TRBV29-1 and TRBJ1-1, with D unresolved. Germline V lookup: CDR1 SQVTM, CDR2 ANQGSEA. The ends were cut back, 0 bases at V and 9 bases at J, with 8 bases in the middle. This CDR3 spans 11 amino acids. CDR3 sequence (DNA): TGCAGCGTTGAAGATGAGGTGAAAGCTTTCTTT. This codes for CSVEDEVKAFF.

The chain couples TRBV6-1 to TRBJ2-2; 7 bases align to TRBD1. J was trimmed by 3 bases and V by 9 bases; bases with no gene match: 4. CDR1 and CDR2 from the germline V gene are MNHNS and SASEGT. The CDR3 spans 13 residues. CDR3 protein: CASSGGHTGELFF. CDR3 coding DNA: TGTGCCAGTTCAGGGGGACACACCGGGGAGCTGTTTTTT.

The CDR3 loop is CASSVAEGNGELFF. The CDR3 region has the DNA TGTGCCAGCAGCGTAGCTGAGGGTAACGGGGAGCTGTTTTTT. The chain employs TRBV9 and TRBJ2-2; possible D gene TRBD2, 5 bases. The V end was cut by 0 bases, the J end by 7 bases, with 10 bases between. Germline V CDR1 and CDR2: SGDLS, YYNGEE. The CDR3 is made up of 14 amino acids.

This chain joins TRBV19 and TRBJ1-2, with TRBD1 as a possible D gene (5 bases). This CDR3 has 14 amino acids. Per the germline V gene, CDR1 is LNHDA and CDR2 is SQIVND (reference sequence). V shed 1 base and J shed 6 bases, with 12 bases lying between them. CDR3 region: CASSIAQALHGYTF. DNA of the CDR3: TGTGCCAGTAGTATAGCACAGGCACTGCATGGCTACACCTTC.

The sample holds a few counts of this clone. The identical CDR3 is also encoded by other nucleotide sequences in the sample. The chain recombines TRBV7-3 with TRBJ1-1; D remains unclear. CDR3 length: 13 residues. CDR1 and CDR2 (germline): SGHTA, FQGTGA. The V and J ends lost 2 bases and 1 base respectively, with 5 bases between them. The CDR3 bases are TGTGCCAGCAGCTTATCCGGGAACACTGAAGCTTTCTTT. This codes for CASSLSGNTEAFF.

The V call is TRBV4-1, the J call TRBJ1-2, with D hard to call. The CDR3 length is 15 residues. Trimming left V 0 bases short and J 4 bases short, with 12 bases between. The V gene's germline CDR1 is MGHRA and CDR2 YSYEKL. CDR3 residues: CASSQEWREGYGYTF. The DNA of the CDR3 is TGCGCCAGCAGCCAAGAGTGGAGGGAAGGCTATGGCTACACCTTC.